This T cell receptor (beta chain) was profiled in a study of T cells after posttransplantation cyclophosphamide. The CDR3 runs to 14 residues. With 6 bases removed from V and 0 bases from J, the gap between germline ends came to 12 bases. The germline CDR1 and CDR2 sequences are ENHRY and SYGVKD. This clone was counted many times. Libraries were prepared by immunoSEQ multiplex PCR; TCRdb keeps only in-frame clonotypes and omits some of them. The specimen gives tens of thousands of clones without singletons; the ten biggest hold 3.5% to 5.5%. The sequence was collected from a woman between 50 and 59 years old in good health and a related stem cell transplant donor. Sequenced input: PBMCs. The J gene is TRBJ2-7, the V gene TRBV10-3; TRBD1 might be the D (5 bases). CDR3 loop: CAISQGNPSYEQYF. The CDR3 nucleotides read TGTGCCATCAGCCAGGGAAATCCCTCCTACGAGCAGTACTTC.